This is a list of T cell receptor beta chains from one sample in a study of PD-L1 blockade in urothelial cancer. The data were produced by immunoSEQ multiplex PCR, yet TCRdb's version contains in-frame clones alone and is incomplete. The profile covers tens of thousands of clones, with about 88% appearing a single time and roughly 30% taken by the ten largest. Material: PBMCs, obtained around atezolizumab (anti-PD-L1) treatment. The origin of the receptors is a man in his sixties with urothelial cancer. The CDR3 runs from the conserved cysteine through the conserved F or W. D genes are given only for firm matches. The size of a clone is reported for some rows only, either as once, few or many, or as a class for expanded clones.

D gene: .; J gene: TRBJ2-1; V gene: TRBV6-5; CDR3 length: 13; clone size: few; CDR3 DNA: TGTGCCAGCAGTTACCCCCTCGCGACAGAGCAGTTCTTC; CDR3 protein: CASSYPLATEQFF
D gene: .; J gene: TRBJ1-4; V gene: TRBV5-4; CDR3 length: 20; clone size: few; CDR3 DNA: TGTGCCAGCAGCTTGGGAGGGATGAAGCCATTGCACGAAAAGGGTGAAAAACTGTTTTTT; CDR3 protein: CASSLGGMKPLHEKGEKLFF
D gene: TRBD2; J gene: TRBJ2-3; V gene: TRBV18; CDR3 length: 14; clone size: few; CDR3 DNA: TGTGCCAGCTCACCACCTAGCGGGGTGGATACGCAGTATTTT; CDR3 protein: CASSPPSGVDTQYF
D gene: .; J gene: TRBJ1-3; V gene: TRBV9; CDR3 length: 14; clone size: .; CDR3 DNA: TGTGCCAGCAGCGTAGGCAGCTCTGGAAACACCATATATTTT; CDR3 protein: CASSVGSSGNTIYF
D gene: TRBD1; J gene: TRBJ1-6; V gene: TRBV19; CDR3 length: 13; clone size: .; CDR3 DNA: TGTGCCAGTGGGGACAGGAGTAATTCACCCCTCCACTTT; CDR3 protein: CASGDRSNSPLHF
D gene: .; J gene: TRBJ1-2; V gene: TRBV18; CDR3 length: 15; clone size: .; CDR3 DNA: TGTGCCAGCTCACCACGCGGGGGGACTAACTATGGCTACACCTTC; CDR3 protein: CASSPRGGTNYGYTF
D gene: .; J gene: TRBJ2-6; V gene: TRBV7-3; CDR3 length: 13; clone size: .; CDR3 DNA: TGTGCCAGCAGCTATAGAGGGGCCAACGTCCTGACTTTC; CDR3 protein: CASSYRGANVLTF
D gene: TRBD2; J gene: TRBJ2-3; V gene: TRBV5-4; CDR3 length: 17; clone size: .; CDR3 DNA: TGTGCCAGCAGCTTGGCCCTAGCGGGAGGCAGCACAGATACGCAGTATTTT; CDR3 protein: CASSLALAGGSTDTQYF
D gene: TRBD1; J gene: TRBJ2-2; V gene: TRBV27; CDR3 length: 15; clone size: once; CDR3 DNA: TGTGCCAGCAGTACACGGGACAGGGGCGCCGGGGAGCTGTTTTTT; CDR3 protein: CASSTRDRGAGELFF
D gene: TRBD1; J gene: TRBJ2-7; V gene: TRBV13; CDR3 length: 13; clone size: .; CDR3 DNA: TGTGCCAGCAGCTTAGGACAGGGGATCGAGCAGTACTTC; CDR3 protein: CASSLGQGIEQYF
D gene: .; J gene: TRBJ2-5; V gene: TRBV5-1; CDR3 length: 16; clone size: once; CDR3 DNA: TGCGCCAGCAGCTTGGCGGGGGGCGGTACGCAAGAGACCCAGTACTTC; CDR3 protein: CASSLAGGGTQETQYF
D gene: TRBD1; J gene: TRBJ2-5; V gene: TRBV5-1; CDR3 length: 19; clone size: .; CDR3 DNA: TGCGCCAGCAGCTCCACCCTTGGAGATCAGGACAGGATGGTGGGTACCCAGTACTTC; CDR3 protein: CASSSTLGDQDRMVGTQYF
D gene: .; J gene: TRBJ2-7; V gene: TRBV7-2; CDR3 length: 14; clone size: few; CDR3 DNA: TGTGCCAGCAGCTTAGGGCTGGGGCAGGGCGAGCAGTACTTC; CDR3 protein: CASSLGLGQGEQYF
D gene: TRBD1; J gene: TRBJ2-4; V gene: TRBV15; CDR3 length: 14; clone size: .; CDR3 DNA: TGTGCCACCAAGAAACAGGGGATTTCGAACATTCAGTACTTC; CDR3 protein: CATKKQGISNIQYF
D gene: .; J gene: TRBJ1-2; V gene: TRBV7-8; CDR3 length: 18; clone size: .; CDR3 DNA: TGTGCCAGCAGCTTAGGAGTCCGGGGATCTCTTCAGGCCTATGGCTACACCTTC; CDR3 protein: CASSLGVRGSLQAYGYTF
D gene: .; J gene: TRBJ1-1; V gene: TRBV7-2; CDR3 length: 15; clone size: medium-sized; CDR3 DNA: TGTGCCAGCAGCTTAGAGCTCAACTTGAACACTGAAGCTTTCTTT; CDR3 protein: CASSLELNLNTEAFF
D gene: TRBD2; J gene: TRBJ2-7; V gene: TRBV18; CDR3 length: 16; clone size: .; CDR3 DNA: TGTGCCAGCTCAGCACTCACTAGCGAGAGCTCCTACGAGCAGTACTTC; CDR3 protein: CASSALTSESSYEQYF
D gene: .; J gene: TRBJ1-1; V gene: TRBV11-2; CDR3 length: 14; clone size: .; CDR3 DNA: TGTGCCAGCAGGTTAGGGGGACTAGGGACTGAAGCTTTCTTT; CDR3 protein: CASRLGGLGTEAFF
D gene: TRBD2; J gene: TRBJ2-5; V gene: TRBV5-8; CDR3 length: 15; clone size: .; CDR3 DNA: TGTGCCAGCAGCCCTAGCGGGAGGTATCAAGAGACCCAGTACTTC; CDR3 protein: CASSPSGRYQETQYF
D gene: TRBD1; J gene: TRBJ2-5; V gene: TRBV2; CDR3 length: 14; clone size: .; CDR3 DNA: TGTGCCAGCAGTGGGACAGGGGGCGATGTGACCCAGTACTTC; CDR3 protein: CASSGTGGDVTQYF
D gene: .; J gene: TRBJ1-1; V gene: TRBV27; CDR3 length: 13; clone size: .; CDR3 DNA: TGTGCCAGCAGTTTCAGGGAGAACACTGAAGCTTTCTTT; CDR3 protein: CASSFRENTEAFF
D gene: .; J gene: TRBJ1-1; V gene: TRBV14; CDR3 length: 14; clone size: once; CDR3 DNA: TGTGCCAGCAGGCAAGGTTTAGTGAACACTGAAGCTTTCTTT; CDR3 protein: CASRQGLVNTEAFF
D gene: TRBD1; J gene: TRBJ1-2; V gene: TRBV10-3; CDR3 length: 16; clone size: .; CDR3 DNA: TGTGCCGTCTCCAATCCGGGGACAGGGTTGGTCTATGGCTACACCTTC; CDR3 protein: CAVSNPGTGLVYGYTF
D gene: .; J gene: TRBJ2-2; V gene: TRBV6-5; CDR3 length: 13; clone size: .; CDR3 DNA: TGTGCCAGCAGTTACCAACATACCGGGGAGCTGTTTTTT; CDR3 protein: CASSYQHTGELFF
D gene: TRBD2; J gene: TRBJ2-3; V gene: TRBV10-3; CDR3 length: 16; clone size: few; CDR3 DNA: TGTGCCATCAGTGCATTGCGGGGGGGCCCCCCAGATACGCAGTATTTT; CDR3 protein: CAISALRGGPPDTQYF
D gene: TRBD1; J gene: TRBJ1-1; V gene: TRBV5-4; CDR3 length: 13; clone size: .; CDR3 DNA: TGTGCCAGCAGCTCGGGACAGAAGAGTGAAGCTTTCTTT; CDR3 protein: CASSSGQKSEAFF
D gene: TRBD2; J gene: TRBJ2-1; V gene: TRBV5-1; CDR3 length: 13; clone size: .; CDR3 DNA: TGCGCCAGCAGTCTTAGCGGGAGTGATGAGCAGTTCTTC; CDR3 protein: CASSLSGSDEQFF
D gene: .; J gene: TRBJ2-5; V gene: TRBV5-1; CDR3 length: 13; clone size: once; CDR3 DNA: TGCGCCAGCATGCGGGGCAGCCAAGAGACCCAGTACTTC; CDR3 protein: CASMRGSQETQYF
D gene: .; J gene: TRBJ2-7; V gene: TRBV7-9; CDR3 length: 14; clone size: .; CDR3 DNA: TGTGCCAGCAGCAACCCGACAGGACTTGACGAGCAGTACTTC; CDR3 protein: CASSNPTGLDEQYF
D gene: TRBD2; J gene: TRBJ2-7; V gene: TRBV10-1; CDR3 length: 16; clone size: once; CDR3 DNA: TGCGCCAGCAGTGAGTCTACGGCTAGCGGGAGGCACGAGCAGTACTTC; CDR3 protein: CASSESTASGRHEQYF
D gene: TRBD1; J gene: TRBJ2-6; V gene: TRBV5-1; CDR3 length: 17; clone size: once; CDR3 DNA: TGCGCCAGCAGCCCCTCGACAGGGGGCTCCGGGGCCAACGTCCTGACTTTC; CDR3 protein: CASSPSTGGSGANVLTF
D gene: .; J gene: TRBJ1-1; V gene: TRBV10-3; CDR3 length: 14; clone size: .; CDR3 DNA: TGTGCCATCAGGGATAGACAGCTGAACACTGAAGCTTTCTTT; CDR3 protein: CAIRDRQLNTEAFF
D gene: TRBD1; J gene: TRBJ1-4; V gene: TRBV28; CDR3 length: 15; clone size: few; CDR3 DNA: TGTGCCACCTTAATACCGGGACAGGGAATGAAGGAACTGTTTTTT; CDR3 protein: CATLIPGQGMKELFF
D gene: TRBD1; J gene: TRBJ1-1; V gene: TRBV25-1; CDR3 length: 15; clone size: .; CDR3 DNA: TGTGCCAGCAGTGAAAACAGGGGTCGTTCCACTGAAGCTTTCTTT; CDR3 protein: CASSENRGRSTEAFF
D gene: TRBD1; J gene: TRBJ1-6; V gene: TRBV19; CDR3 length: 14; clone size: .; CDR3 DNA: TGTGCCAGTGGCAGGACAGGGGGGAATTCACCCCTCCACTTT; CDR3 protein: CASGRTGGNSPLHF
D gene: .; J gene: TRBJ1-1; V gene: TRBV5-1; CDR3 length: 18; clone size: .; CDR3 DNA: TGCGCCAGCAGCTTGGAAGGGGGTTTTGCTTCGAGGAACACTGAAGCTTTCTTT; CDR3 protein: CASSLEGGFASRNTEAFF
D gene: .; J gene: TRBJ1-1; V gene: TRBV27; CDR3 length: 13; clone size: .; CDR3 DNA: TGTGCCAGCAGTGGCAGGGGTCTTACTGAAGCTTTCTTT; CDR3 protein: CASSGRGLTEAFF
D gene: .; J gene: TRBJ1-1; V gene: TRBV12-5; CDR3 length: 15; clone size: .; CDR3 DNA: TGTGCTAGTGGTCCAAACTACCCCGTGACGCCGGAAGCTTTCTTT; CDR3 protein: CASGPNYPVTPEAFF
D gene: .; J gene: TRBJ2-7; V gene: TRBV9; CDR3 length: 14; clone size: .; CDR3 DNA: TGTGCCAGCAGACCGGGACTCAGGACCTACGAGCAGTACTTC; CDR3 protein: CASRPGLRTYEQYF
D gene: TRBD1; J gene: TRBJ1-3; V gene: TRBV14; CDR3 length: 18; clone size: .; CDR3 DNA: TGTGCCAGCAGCCGAAACTTACAGGGGGCCGGCGCTGGAAACACCATATATTTT; CDR3 protein: CASSRNLQGAGAGNTIYF
D gene: TRBD2; J gene: TRBJ2-7; V gene: TRBV9; CDR3 length: 15; clone size: .; CDR3 DNA: TGTGCCAGCAGCGTGAGCGGGGTGAATGGATACGAGCAGTACTTC; CDR3 protein: CASSVSGVNGYEQYF